The T cell receptor (beta chain) described here comes from a study of CD8+ T cells in alopecia areata. This CDR3 has 16 amino acids. V lost 6 bases, J lost 6 bases, and 16 bases stayed unmatched. From germline, CDR1 is MDHEN and CDR2 SYDVKM. Sequencing used cDNA as its template, made by extracting RNA and reverse transcribing it. Sequencing used immunoSEQ multiplex PCR; TCRdb keeps in-frame clones, though not all of them. The profile shows around 290,000 clones, 58% of them singletons. Sample treatment: oral pan-JAK inhibitor, 5-10 mg twice daily. The sample was CD4+ T cells sorted from blood, taken at week 24, from a patient treated with tofacitinib. The TCR sequence derives from a human donor with alopecia areata. This chain uses TRBV28 with TRBJ1-2, with 7 bases that match TRBD1. This CDR3 is CASSNRQGPRLNGYTF. For the CDR3, the DNA is TGTGCCAGCAGCAATCGACAGGGTCCGAGGCTGAATGGCTACACCTTC.